This TCR beta chain originates from a study of T cell responses to AZD1222 COVID-19 vaccine. V was pared by 3 bases and J by 10 bases, with 16 bases between. CDR1 and CDR2 from the germline V gene are MGHRA and YSYEKL. The CDR3 is made up of 14 amino acids. Clones were sequenced by immunoSEQ multiplex PCR, and TCRdb holds only the in-frame ones, with some missing. The sample shows roughly 100,000 clones, 90% of them seen only once. The gene calls are TRBV4-1 and TRBJ2-1, with D possibly called TRBD1 or TRBD2 (5 bases each). The clonotype comes from an adult in good health. Source: peripheral blood, taken on day 0 of AZD1222 vaccination. The CDR3 bases are TGCGCCAGCAGCCAGGGGACCCTACTAAGCGAGCAGTTCTTC. The encoded protein is CASSQGTLLSEQFF.